This TCR beta chain was captured by sequencing in a study of blood T cells in healthy people across ages (dated by TCRdb to 2013 to 2016). About the investigation overall: In model experiments, roughly one uniquely barcoded TCR beta cDNA molecule per two T cells was captured by template switching. Four age groups were formed from the donors: young (average roughly 15 years), middle-aged (just under 40), aged (62) and long-lived (around 80). The study measured age-related changes in TCR beta repertoire diversity using deep sequencing normalized with unique cDNA molecular identifiers. For two donors (one aged 18 to 29 and one aged 80 or older), the study analyzed two additional independent replicas of 1 million unique cDNA reads from the same blood draw. To avoid experimental bias, donors of different ages were randomly spread across the sequencing lanes. General findings and caveats noted by the study authors: Observed TCR beta diversity per million T cells fell roughly linearly with age, and a significant reduction was already apparent by age around 40. Conclusive comparison of naive and antigen-experienced compartments was prevented by the profiling of bulk unsorted PBMCs. Observed TCR beta diversity correlated strongly with the percentage of naive T cells measured by flow cytometry. The long-lived group showed more naive CD4+ T cells, fewer expanded clones and increased TCR diversity than the aged group, suggesting age selection. Donor CMV infection status was unknown, potentially confounding age-related changes in expanded clonotypes. Estimates of total diversity based on one million sequenced T cells were regarded as lower bounds and as underestimates.

Trimming removed 5 bases from V and 0 bases from J; the gene matches leave 12 bases unexplained. According to the germline V gene (reference sequence), CDR1 reads MNHEY and CDR2 reads SMNVEV. The CDR3 numbers 17 residues from cysteine through phenylalanine. Just the 51-base CDR3 DNA is kept, in frame starting at base 1. Donors were 39 systemically healthy Caucasian individuals from Russia aged 6 to 90 years. Each donor gave approximately 9.4 milliliters of peripheral blood, drawn into EDTA-treated Vacutainer tubes. Ficoll-Paque density-gradient centrifugation was used to isolate PBMCs, with at least 6 million obtained per sample. Total RNA, at least 5 micrograms per sample, was extracted from PBMCs with Trizol reagent. Naive CD45RAhigh/CD27high T cell percentages were measured by flow cytometry on a PBMC aliquot from every donor. Regarding this clonotype: Its antigen is currently not known. One base away there is no much larger clone; base qualities are not given.

Receptor libraries were prepared by 5' RACE. The instrument was an Illumina HiSeq 2500. A second PCR of roughly 7 to 11 cycles was run with a J-beta primer mix and a sample-barcoded 5' primer. A template-switch 5' adaptor carrying 12 random nucleotides introduced a unique molecular identifier onto each TCR beta cDNA molecule. Each sample yielded at least 3 million CDR3-containing paired-end reads. First-strand cDNA was synthesized from all RNA with the Mint cDNA synthesis kit, primed by a TRBC-specific oligonucleotide. All cDNA was treated with uracil-DNA glycosylase and then went through a first 18-cycle PCR with the universal primers M1SS and BC2_uni_R. The authors processed their data as follows. For normalization, 1 million high-quality reads, each with a distinct molecular identifier, were randomly selected from each sample. Instead of being binned into consensus sequences, reads that shared molecular identifiers were thrown out. CDR3 identification, clonotype clustering and error correction used MiTCR with a Q25 quality threshold and the strictest error-elimination algorithm. A nonparametric unseen species model with Euler transformation was used to estimate a lower bound on total TCR beta diversity. TCRdb reanalyzed the raw reads on its own, using fastp at Q25 for trimming and MiXCR for clone calling, and kept in-frame beta chains. Entries that share a CDR3 protein sequence are merged under the most common genes and DNA. TCRdb, rather than the study authors, made the V and J calls. The sample table contains 1.5 million to 2 million distinct CDR3 sequences; only one count was recorded for roughly a third of them. About 11% of the sample comes from the top ten.

The sequence was obtained from a woman aged 30 to 39 in good health. Sequenced: blood. Recombination linked TRBV27 to TRBJ1-1; the central 7 bases match TRBD1. The CDR3 protein sequence reads: CASSTAWTGTMNTEAFF. The DNA is TGTGCCAGCAGTACCGCGTGGACAGGAACTATGAACACTGAAGCTTTCTTT.